Listed here are 2 T cell receptor beta chains from one sample, sequenced in a study of cytomegalovirus exposure and HLA in healthy donors. The PCR contained 60 Vbeta and 13 Jbeta primers. Generated by immunoSEQ multiplex PCR, the TCRdb table keeps only in-frame clones and is missing some. The sample records approximately 120,000 clones, roughly 74% being singletons. Material for sequencing was PBMCs. The receptors derive from a woman in her forties or fifties in good health and CMV-seropositive.

V is TRBV5-1 and J is TRBJ1-2; D ambiguous. The germline V gene has CDR1 SGHRS and CDR2 YFSETQ. Trimming stripped 4 bases from V and 4 bases from J, with 11 bases between. This CDR3 is 13 amino acids long. CDR3 bases: TGCGCCAGCAGCCCAGAACCAGTCTATGGCTACACCTTC. Its translation is CASSPEPVYGYTF. The variable domain in full, with the rest retrieved from reference TRBV5-1 and TRBJ1-2, is KAGVTQTPRYLIKTRGQQVTLSCSPISGHRSVSWYQQTPGQGLQFLFEYFSETQRNKGNFPGRFSGRQFSNSRSEMNVSTLELGDSALYLCASSPEPVYGYTFGSGTRLTVV.

Only a few counts were recorded for this clone. The genes are TRBV7-3 and TRBJ2-3; the D gene is possibly TRBD1 (7 bases). CDR1 is SGHTA and CDR2 is FQGTGA in the germline V gene. This CDR3 contains 14 residues. V lost 6 bases to trimming and J lost 6 bases, with 16 bases between them. The CDR3 is CASSRGGGVDTQYF. The DNA for the CDR3 is TGTGCCAGCAGTCGCGGAGGGGGCGTGGATACGCAGTATTTT.